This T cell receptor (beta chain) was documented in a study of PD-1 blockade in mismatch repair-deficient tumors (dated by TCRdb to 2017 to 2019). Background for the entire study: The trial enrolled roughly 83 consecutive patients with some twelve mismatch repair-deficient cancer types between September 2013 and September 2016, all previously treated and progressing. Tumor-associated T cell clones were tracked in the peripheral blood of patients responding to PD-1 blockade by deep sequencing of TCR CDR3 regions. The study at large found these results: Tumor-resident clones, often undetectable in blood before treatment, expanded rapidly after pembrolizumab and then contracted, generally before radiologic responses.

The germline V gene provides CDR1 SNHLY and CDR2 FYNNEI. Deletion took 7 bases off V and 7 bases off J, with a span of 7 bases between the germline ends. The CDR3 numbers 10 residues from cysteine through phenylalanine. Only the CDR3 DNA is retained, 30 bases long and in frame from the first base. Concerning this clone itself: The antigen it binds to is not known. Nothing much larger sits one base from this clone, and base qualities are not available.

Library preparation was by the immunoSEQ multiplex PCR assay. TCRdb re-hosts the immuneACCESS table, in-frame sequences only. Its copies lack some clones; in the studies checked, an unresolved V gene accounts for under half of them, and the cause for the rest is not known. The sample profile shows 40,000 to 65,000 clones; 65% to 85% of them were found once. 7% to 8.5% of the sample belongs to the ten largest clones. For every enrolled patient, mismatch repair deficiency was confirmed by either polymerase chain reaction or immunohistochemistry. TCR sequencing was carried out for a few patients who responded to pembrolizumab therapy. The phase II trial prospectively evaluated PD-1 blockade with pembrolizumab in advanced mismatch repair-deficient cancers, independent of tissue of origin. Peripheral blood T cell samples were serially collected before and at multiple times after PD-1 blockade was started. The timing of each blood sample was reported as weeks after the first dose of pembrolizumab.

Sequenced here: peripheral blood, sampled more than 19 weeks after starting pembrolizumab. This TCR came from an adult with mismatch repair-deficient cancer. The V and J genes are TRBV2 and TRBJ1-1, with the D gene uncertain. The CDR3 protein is CASKGFEAFF. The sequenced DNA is TGTGCCAGCAAGGGATTTGAAGCTTTCTTT.